What follows is one TCR beta chain and its context. The antigen remains undetermined. RNA transcripts gave rise to amplified TCR beta CDR3 regions. HTBI primers were the set used in a first-round RT-PCR of the TCR CDR3. Via MiXCR, TCRdb re-called the multiplex PCR reads, giving one row per CDR3 protein. The profile shows approximately 400,000 distinct CDR3 sequences, about a sixth of them singletons. Germline values: CDR1 SGHAT, CDR2 FQNNGV. The CDR3 length is 15 residues. V was pared by 5 bases and J by 6 bases, with 10 bases of the junction left unmatched. The data are from a study of T cells in Graves' hyperthyroidism and ophthalmopathy. Across the study: Peripheral blood was secured at the point of initial diagnosis, before any treatment.

Study-wide findings and caveats: A 13 V-J model separated ophthalmopathy from stable hyperthyroidism. Model output signaled ophthalmopathy a median 6.5 months ahead of onset.

Uncontrolled infection, other autoimmune disease, pregnancy or lactation disqualified patients from enrolment. Sequencing input: blood. The sequence was collected from a woman aged 18-29 years with Graves' hyperthyroidism. The genes are TRBV11-2 and TRBJ2-3; 8 bases match TRBD1. The DNA for the CDR3 is TGTGCCAGCAGCCCGGCAGGGGGCGTTTCGGATACGCAGTATTTT. Translating gives CASSPAGGVSDTQYF.